Listed here is a single T cell receptor beta chain. Its antigen is currently unknown. Indicated treatment: over 15 received Ad26.COV2.S at low or high dose, single or two shots; roughly five received placebo; per-sample allocation not given. Samples were taken on day 63 after the first vaccine or placebo injection. Aged 18-55 years, donor was enrolled in Boston in 2020. These data are taken from a study of Ad26.COV2.S vaccination and SARS-CoV-2 variants. Whole-study context: Sample donor was a member of the COV1001 Ad26.COV2.S trial arm. The study gave Ad26.COV2.S intramuscularly, once or twice 56 days apart.

Whole-study results and caveats: Those who received the vaccine showed greater spike-specific TCR breadth than those given placebo.

Repertoires were generated with immunoSEQ multiplex PCR, while TCRdb's copy carries only in-frame clones and drops some. Found here are hundreds of thousands of clones, roughly 90% of them singletons; the top ten hold approximately 1.7%. Sequencing used peripheral blood, obtained in a trial of Ad26.COV2.S vaccine versus placebo. This clonotype was sampled from a person aged 18 to 59 who received the Ad26.COV2.S COVID-19 vaccine or a placebo.

CDR3 sequence (DNA): TGTGCCAGCGACCGTTCGCGGCAGGGGCGAACAGATACGCAGTATTTT. Protein sequence: CASDRSRQGRTDTQYF. This chain connects TRBV28 to TRBJ2-3; D is possibly TRBD1 (6 bases). Looked up from germline, CDR1 is MDHEN and CDR2 is SYDVKM. The CDR3 has 16 amino acids. V lost 8 bases, J lost 3 bases, and 21 bases lay in between.